One sample yielded the 28 T cell receptor beta chains listed below, sequenced in a study of blood T cell repertoires in COVID-19. Method: immunoSEQ multiplex PCR; TCRdb's copy keeps in-frame clones and lacks some. The sample holds approximately 150,000 clones; roughly 86% are singletons and the top ten take approximately 2.6%. Sequenced sample: peripheral blood. All receptors come from a woman of 80 years or more with COVID-19, enrolled during active disease.

The rearrangement uses TRBV6-5 and TRBJ1-4; 7 nucleotides line up with TRBD1. The V gene end was trimmed by 6 bases and the J gene end by 5 bases; junction bases not matched to a gene: 6. The CDR3 sequence is 14 residues long. CDR1 is MNHEY and CDR2 is SVGAGI in the germline V gene. This CDR3 reads CASRFRDRNEKLFF. The CDR3, as DNA: TGTGCCAGCAGGTTCCGGGACAGAAATGAAAAACTGTTTTTT.

The V and J genes are TRBV30 and TRBJ2-5, with D uncertain. CDR1 and CDR2 from the germline V gene are GTSNPN and SVGIG (reference sequence). The CDR3 runs 12 residues. The germline V and J ends were trimmed by 1 base and 5 bases, with 8 bases remaining between them. CDR3 DNA: TGTGCCTGGAGTGCAGGATGGGAGACCCAGTACTTC. Protein: CAWSAGWETQYF. Full variable domain (rest looked up from reference TRBV30 and TRBJ2-5): SQTIHQWPATLVQPVGSPLSLECTVEGTSNPNLYWYRQAAGRGLQLLFYSVGIGQISSEVPQNLSASRPQDRQFILSSKKLLLSDSGFYLCAWSAGWETQYFGPGTRLLVL.

The rearrangement links TRBV11-2 to TRBJ2-3, with 7 bases fitting TRBD2. The ends lost 7 bases at V and 0 bases at J; junction bases unmatched: 7. This CDR3 spans 15 amino acids. Germline V gene data show CDR1 as SGHAT and CDR2 as FQNNGV. Here the CDR3 DNA reads TGTGCCAGCACCTGGGGGGGGTCTAGCACAGATACGCAGTATTTT. This encodes CASTWGGSSTDTQYF.

A few counts support this clone. The V and J genes are TRBV19 and TRBJ2-7; tentatively, D is TRBD2 (5 bases). V dropped 4 bases and J dropped 4 bases, with 14 bases sitting between them. The CDR3 is made up of 14 amino acids. Germline lookup yields CDR1 LNHDA and CDR2 SQIVND (reference sequence). This CDR3 is CASSTSEGLYEQYF. The CDR3 DNA reads TGTGCCAGTAGTACTTCCGAGGGATTATACGAGCAGTACTTC.

Only one count was recorded for this clone. The chain is built from TRBV6-5 and TRBJ2-4; 14 bases are shared with TRBD2. The trim removed 6 bases at V and 8 bases at J, leaving 3 bases unmatched. This CDR3 is 14 amino acids long. Per the germline V gene, CDR1 is MNHEY and CDR2 is SVGAGI. This chain's CDR3 is CASRGLAGADIQYF. The DNA of the CDR3 is TGTGCCAGCAGGGGACTAGCGGGAGCTGACATTCAGTACTTC.

The CDR3 DNA follows: TGTGCCAGCAGGATGTGGGCCTCGGATGGCTACACCTTC. It codes for CASRMWASDGYTF. The V call is TRBV27, the J call TRBJ1-2; D gene ambiguous. Trimming shortened V by 6 bases and J by 6 bases, and 14 bases separated the two germline ends. This CDR3 has 13 amino acids. CDR1 and CDR2 (germline): MNHEY, SMNVEV (reference sequence).

The gene calls are TRBV4-3 and TRBJ2-5; TRBD1 aligns across 9 bases. The V and J ends lost 1 base and 5 bases, in that order; junction bases with no gene match: 5. This CDR3 spans 15 amino acids. CDR1 is LGHNA, CDR2 YSLEER, per germline. DNA for the CDR3: TGCGCCAGCAGCCAAGGGGGACAGGGTTGGGAGACCCAGTACTTC. Translated: CASSQGGQGWETQYF.

This clone was counted once. The CDR3 loop is CATSRARDYVYEQYF. The CDR3 nucleotides read TGTGCCACCAGCAGAGCCCGGGACTACGTCTACGAGCAGTACTTC. The V and J genes are TRBV15 and TRBJ2-7, with 7 nucleotides matching TRBD2. The CDR3 is 15 residues long. The V gene end was trimmed by 1 base and the J gene end by 3 bases; junction bases not matched to a gene: 6. Germline loops: CDR1 LNHNV, CDR2 YYDKDF (reference sequence). The entire variable domain, with the rest obtained from reference TRBV15 and TRBJ2-7, is as follows: DAMVIQNPRYQVTQFGKPVTLSCSQTLNHNVMYWYQQKSSQAPKLLFHYYDKDFNNEADTPDNFQSRRPNTSFCFLDIRSPGLGDTAMYLCATSRARDYVYEQYFGPGTRLTVT.

This clone was recorded a few times. The chain joins TRBV27 to TRBJ2-7, with a weak D call TRBD2 (6 bases). Germline CDR1 reads MNHEY; CDR2 reads SMNVEV (reference sequence). The CDR3 sequence is 13 residues long. V was cut by 5 bases and J by 0 bases, with 8 bases left in between. The CDR3 sequence is CASSVGGSYEQYF. In nucleotides, the CDR3 is TGTGCCAGCAGTGTCGGGGGCTCCTACGAGCAGTACTTC.

J is TRBJ1-2 and V is TRBV6-2 or TRBV6-3; D is perhaps TRBD1 (5 bases). V dropped 0 bases and J dropped 3 bases, with 14 bases sitting between them. The CDR3 extends over 16 amino acids. The germline gives CDR1 MNHEY, CDR2 SVGEGT. The CDR3 loop reads CASSYSTGRADYGYTF. The CDR3 nucleotides are TGTGCCAGCAGTTACTCGACGGGCAGGGCGGACTATGGCTACACCTTC.

This clone was observed a single time. The rearrangement uses TRBV10-3 and TRBJ1-4, with TRBD1 as a possible D gene (6 bases). CDR1 is ENHRY and CDR2 is SYGVKD in the germline V gene. This CDR3 spans 17 amino acids. Trimming took 2 bases from V and 0 from J, leaving 13 bases between them. CDR3 sequence (DNA): TGTGCCATCAGTGAGCCCGGGACACATTCAACTAATGAAAAACTGTTTTTT. Protein: CAISEPGTHSTNEKLFF.

V and J are TRBV4-1 and TRBJ1-6, with TRBD1 identical over 7 bases. The CDR3 has 16 residues. With V trimmed by 0 bases and J by 8 bases, 7 bases remained unmatched. CDR1 and CDR2 from the germline V gene are MGHRA and YSYEKL. The CDR3 is CASSQDLRGWDSPLHF. CDR3 sequence (DNA): TGCGCCAGCAGCCAAGATCTCAGGGGGTGGGATTCACCCCTCCACTTT.

The chain combines TRBV19 with TRBJ2-7; 7 bases agree with TRBD1. CDR1 is LNHDA, CDR2 SQIVND, per germline (reference sequence). This CDR3 spans 15 amino acids. Losses at the gene ends were 3 bases for V and 2 bases for J; bases not matched to a gene: 7. The CDR3 bases are TGTGCCAGTAGTATCAGACAGGGCAGGACCTACGAGCAGTACTTC. It is translated as CASSIRQGRTYEQYF.

The chain recombines TRBV3-1 (or the pseudogene TRBV3-2) with TRBJ1-1; D is ambiguous. Trimming pared 4 bases from V and 5 bases from J, leaving 8 bases between. The CDR3 extends over 12 amino acids. Germline V gene sequence: CDR1 LGHDT, CDR2 YNNKEL (reference sequence). The CDR3 loop is CASSLLSTEAFF. The CDR3 region has the DNA TGTGCCAGCAGCCTCTTGAGTACTGAAGCTTTCTTT.

This clone occurred once. The J gene is TRBJ1-6, the V gene TRBV19; a weak D match, TRBD1 (5 bases). Germline V gene lookup returns CDR1 LNHDA and CDR2 SQIVND (reference sequence). V lost 5 bases and J lost 5, with 10 bases in between. This CDR3 contains 14 residues. CDR3 sequence: CASSGGFNNSPLHF. The CDR3 region has the DNA TGTGCCAGTAGTGGGGGGTTCAATAATTCACCCCTCCACTTT.

This sequence joins TRBV12-3 or TRBV12-4 and TRBJ1-2, with D hard to call. V was cut by 5 bases and J by 4 bases, with 11 bases left in between. The CDR3 extends over 13 amino acids. Written as DNA, the CDR3 is TGTGCCAGCAGTAGAGACTTCGGCTATGGCTACACCTTC. Its protein product is CASSRDFGYGYTF.

The chain is built from TRBV15 and TRBJ2-1; D not certain. V gave up 6 bases and J gave up 4 bases, with 4 bases separating them. The germline gives CDR1 LNHNV, CDR2 YYDKDF (reference sequence). The CDR3 totals 11 residues. CDR3 loop: CATRAYNEQFF. CDR3 sequence (DNA): TGTGCCACCAGGGCATACAATGAGCAGTTCTTC.

This chain uses TRBV29-1 with TRBJ1-4, with 9 bases lining up with TRBD1. The trim removed 3 bases at V and 8 bases at J, leaving 7 bases unmatched. This CDR3 has 14 residues. Germline V gene lookup returns CDR1 SQVTM and CDR2 ANQGSEA. Here the CDR3 DNA reads TGCAGCGTTGAGGACAGGGGATCGAAGGAAAAACTGTTTTTT. Translated: CSVEDRGSKEKLFF.

This chain joins TRBV28 and TRBJ1-3; no reliable D call. The CDR3 runs to 14 residues. The V gene lost 4 bases and the J gene lost 4 bases, with 11 bases spanning the gap. Looked up from germline, CDR1 is MDHEN and CDR2 is SYDVKM. The CDR3 region has the DNA TGTGCCAGCAGTTACTCGGTATTCGGAAACACCATATATTTT. Amino acid sequence: CASSYSVFGNTIYF.

The genes are TRBV6-1 and TRBJ2-7; D may be TRBD2 (5 bases). V was clipped by 1 base and J by 1 base, with 14 bases between them. CDR3 length: 16 residues. Germline V gene sequence: CDR1 MNHNS, CDR2 SASEGT. CDR3 amino acids: CASSEGGFTRSYEQYF. As DNA, the CDR3 is TGTGCCAGCAGTGAAGGGGGTTTTACTAGATCCTACGAGCAGTACTTC.

This clone was observed a few times. This sequence joins TRBV5-1 and TRBJ2-7; 7 bases agree with TRBD1. The germline V gene has CDR1 SGHRS and CDR2 YFSETQ. After removal of 4 bases from V and 3 bases from J, the junction contained 10 bases not matched to a gene. CDR3 length equals 15 residues. CDR3 region: CASSKTGQTNYEQYF. CDR3 nucleotides: TGCGCCAGCAGCAAAACGGGACAGACGAACTACGAGCAGTACTTC. The entire variable domain, with the rest obtained from reference TRBV5-1 and TRBJ2-7, is as follows: KAGVTQTPRYLIKTRGQQVTLSCSPISGHRSVSWYQQTPGQGLQFLFEYFSETQRNKGNFPGRFSGRQFSNSRSEMNVSTLELGDSALYLCASSKTGQTNYEQYFGPGTRLTVT.

The chain joins TRBV7-3 to TRBJ1-1; tentative D call: TRBD1 (5 bases). This CDR3 region has 13 residues. The germline gives CDR1 SGHTA, CDR2 FQGTGA. The V gene lost 2 bases and the J gene lost 5 bases, with 9 bases spanning the gap. The CDR3 region has the DNA TGTGCCAGCAGCTTAGGGCAGGGTACTGAAGCTTTCTTT. Encoded protein: CASSLGQGTEAFF.

This clone turned up a few times. V is TRBV7-3 and J is TRBJ2-7, with 8 positions matching TRBD2. Germline trimming cut 5 bases from V and 4 bases from J; bases unmatched to any gene: 4. The V gene's germline CDR1 is SGHTA and CDR2 FQGTGA. This CDR3 contains 13 residues. CDR3 nucleotide sequence: TGTGCCAGCAGCCCCAGCGGGAGTTACGAGCAGTACTTC. Its translation: CASSPSGSYEQYF.

This chain connects TRBV5-1 to TRBJ1-4, with no clear D. CDR1 and CDR2 (germline): SGHRS, YFSETQ. The CDR3 totals 14 residues. The germline V and J ends were trimmed by 2 bases and 6 bases, with 11 bases remaining between them. The CDR3 loop reads CASSFLGSDEKLFF. The CDR3 DNA follows: TGCGCCAGCAGCTTTTTGGGTAGCGATGAAAAACTGTTTTTT. The full variable domain, its missing parts supplied by reference TRBV5-1 and TRBJ1-4, is KAGVTQTPRYLIKTRGQQVTLSCSPISGHRSVSWYQQTPGQGLQFLFEYFSETQRNKGNFPGRFSGRQFSNSRSEMNVSTLELGDSALYLCASSFLGSDEKLFFGSGTQLSVL.

The V gene is TRBV3-1 (or the pseudogene TRBV3-2), the J gene TRBJ2-5; 11 nucleotides line up with TRBD1. The trim removed 4 bases at V and 5 bases at J, leaving 3 bases unmatched. CDR1 and CDR2 (germline): LGHDT, YNNKEL (reference sequence). The CDR3 runs 14 residues. CDR3 coding DNA: TGTGCCAGCAGCCCCCGGGACAGGGGGGAGACCCAGTACTTC. Translated, it gives CASSPRDRGETQYF.

CDR3 sequence reads: CASSLIGGGRSYEQYF. For the CDR3, the DNA is TGTGCCAGCAGCTTAATAGGCGGGGGCCGGTCCTACGAGCAGTACTTC. The gene calls are TRBV7-3 and TRBJ2-7, with TRBD2 as a possible D gene (7 bases). The V gene lost 1 base and the J gene lost 1 base, with 14 bases spanning the gap. This CDR3 region has 16 residues. The germline gives CDR1 SGHTA, CDR2 FQGTGA.

This CDR3 reads CASSGLAKETQYF. The CDR3 DNA is TGTGCCAGCTCGGGACTGGCCAAAGAGACCCAGTACTTC. This chain joins TRBV7-9 and TRBJ2-5, with D possibly matching TRBD2 (6 bases). This CDR3 comprises 13 residues. Germline V gene sequence: CDR1 SEHNR, CDR2 FQNEAQ (reference sequence). The V end was cut by 8 bases, the J end by 3 bases, with 13 bases between.

This chain joins TRBV5-1 and TRBJ2-1; the match to TRBD2 covers 10 bases. V dropped 2 bases and J dropped 6; count of bases not matched to a gene: 5. From germline, CDR1 is SGHRS and CDR2 YFSETQ. The CDR3 covers 15 residues. The CDR3 region has the DNA TGCGCCAGCAGCTTAAGCCTAGCGGGAGTCAATGAGCAGTTCTTC. This gives the protein CASSLSLAGVNEQFF.